In this sample, the clone carrying this T cell receptor (beta chain) turned up a few times. Primers included in the PCR were 60 Vbeta and 13 Jbeta primers. This table comes from immunoSEQ multiplex PCR, and its TCRdb copy is limited to in-frame clones, with some not included. Of 50,000 to 65,000 clones listed, over 70% were seen once; the top ten hold nearly 3%. This CDR3 spans 15 amino acids. From germline, CDR1 is LGHNA and CDR2 YSLEER. V shed 4 bases, J shed 8 bases, and the junction held 7 bases outside the gene matches. This sample is drawn from a study of cytomegalovirus exposure and HLA in healthy donors.

The receptor was derived from a man between 18 and 29 years old in good health and CMV-seronegative. What was sequenced was PBMCs. The chain uses TRBV4-3 and TRBJ1-4, with 10 bases fitting TRBD1. The CDR3 protein is CASSLAPGQGEKLFF. CDR3 nucleotides: TGCGCCAGCAGCCTCGCCCCGGGACAGGGGGAAAAACTGTTTTTT.